This passage covers 29 T cell receptor beta chains from one sample sequenced in a study of glioma-infiltrating T cells after dendritic cell vaccination. Sample time point: after dendritic cell vaccination, including at tumor progression/relapse. The method was immunoSEQ multiplex PCR; TCRdb's version includes in-frame clones alone and lacks a portion of them. The data hold some 90,000 clones, with 80% to 90% observed a single time. The sequencing used blood, collected after dendritic cell vaccination. These TCRs come from a human donor with glioblastoma.

The chain joins TRBV11-3 to TRBJ2-7; TRBD2 aligns across 10 bases. Trimming at V came to 1 base and at J to 2 bases, leaving 8 bases not matched to a gene. The length of the CDR3 is 17 residues. Germline CDR1 SGHNT, CDR2 YENEEA. The CDR3 DNA is TGTGCCAGCAGCTTAGGTGGTCCTAGCGGGGGTACCTACGAGCAGTACTTC. Encoded protein: CASSLGGPSGGTYEQYF.

The gene calls are TRBV7-8 and TRBJ1-5; the match to TRBD1 covers 7 bases. The CDR3 extends over 11 amino acids. Germline CDR1 reads SGHVS; CDR2 reads FQNEAQ. J gave up 11 bases and V 5 bases, and 3 bases lay outside the gene matches. CDR3 nucleotides: TGTGCCAGCAGCGACAGGGATACCCAGCATTTT. It translates to CASSDRDTQHF. The complete variable domain, with remaining parts taken from reference TRBV7-8 and TRBJ1-5, reads GAGVSQSPRYKVAKRGQDVALRCDPISGHVSLFWYQQALGQGPEFLTYFQNEAQLDKSGLPSDRFFAERPEGSVSTLKIQRTQQEDSAVYLCASSDRDTQHFGDGTRLSIL.

J is TRBJ1-4 and V is TRBV10-3; D remains ambiguous. V gave up 3 bases and J gave up 8 bases, with 7 bases separating them. CDR1 ENHRY and CDR2 SYGVKD come from the germline V gene. The CDR3 extends over 12 amino acids. The CDR3 region is CAISEEREKLFF. Here the CDR3 DNA reads TGTGCCATCAGTGAAGAGCGGGAAAAACTGTTTTTT.

In its sample, this clone was seen once. This CDR3 is CASSLLLSGRGLRDGYTF. The CDR3 region has the DNA TGTGCCAGCAGTTTATTACTCTCGGGCAGGGGGCTTAGGGATGGCTACACCTTC. The rearrangement links TRBV28 to TRBJ1-2, with 8 positions matching TRBD1. After removal of 1 base from V and 6 bases from J, the junction contained 16 bases not matched to a gene. Germline CDR1 and CDR2: MDHEN and SYDVKM. The CDR3 spans 18 residues.

The V call is TRBV14, the J call TRBJ2-1, with 8 bases identical to TRBD1. Trimming cost V 4 bases and J 15 bases; bases outside gene matches: 5. Germline V gene lookup returns CDR1 SGHDN and CDR2 FVKESK. The CDR3 has 11 amino acids. The CDR3 loop is CASSRQGYPFF. DNA of the CDR3: TGTGCCAGCAGCCGACAGGGGTATCCGTTCTTC.

J is TRBJ2-5 and V is TRBV6-1; 8 nucleotides agree with TRBD1. CDR1 MNHNS and CDR2 SASEGT come from the germline V gene. V gave up 7 bases and J gave up 4 bases; unmatched junction bases: 5. The length of the CDR3 is 13 residues. CDR3 region: CASIPGGRETQYF. The CDR3 coding sequence is TGTGCCAGCATCCCAGGGGGCCGAGAGACCCAGTACTTC.

V gene TRBV27 combines with J gene TRBJ1-6, with 7 bases aligning to TRBD1. Germline trimming cut 5 bases from V and 7 bases from J; bases unmatched to any gene: 11. CDR3 length: 16 residues. The germline gives CDR1 MNHEY, CDR2 SMNVEV (reference sequence). CDR3 sequence: CASSPPPDRKNSPLHF. CDR3 nucleotide sequence: TGTGCCAGCAGTCCCCCCCCGGACAGGAAAAATTCACCCCTCCACTTT.

The genes are TRBV10-1 and TRBJ2-5; 9 bases line up with TRBD1. This CDR3 is 14 amino acids long. V gave up 6 bases and J gave up 5 bases; unmatched junction bases: 7. Germline CDR1 and CDR2: WNHNN and SYGVQD (reference sequence). The CDR3 loop is CASSGNGQGETQYF. In DNA form, the CDR3 reads TGCGCCAGCAGCGGGAACGGACAGGGGGAGACCCAGTACTTC.

This clone was found a few times. J is TRBJ2-7 and V is TRBV15, with 9 bases aligning to TRBD1. CDR1 is LNHNV and CDR2 is YYDKDF in the germline V gene (reference sequence). The V segment lost 1 base and the J segment 0 bases; nucleotides outside the gene matches: 1. The CDR3 sequence is 15 residues long. CDR3 nucleotides: TGTGCCACCAGCAGAGGACAGGGGGTCTCCTACGAGCAGTACGTC. Its protein is CATSRGQGVSYEQYV.

V usage is TRBV10-2 and J usage is TRBJ1-2; perhaps TRBD1 as D (6 bases). Germline V gives CDR1 WSHSY, CDR2 SAAADI. CDR3 length equals 14 residues. Between the trimmed V and J ends, which lost 1 base and 8 bases, there was a span of 14 bases. This CDR3 reads CASSEFRGIEGYTF. CDR3 sequence (DNA): TGCGCCAGCAGTGAGTTCAGGGGAATTGAAGGCTACACCTTC.

CDR3 in amino acids: CSVAPGQGITDTQYF. The CDR3, as DNA: TGCAGCGTCGCACCCGGACAGGGTATTACAGATACGCAGTATTTT. The rearrangement joins TRBV29-1 to TRBJ2-3, with 8 positions matching TRBD1. From germline, CDR1 is SQVTM and CDR2 ANQGSEA. V gave up 6 bases and J gave up 3 bases; unmatched junction bases: 11. This CDR3 comprises 15 residues.

The chain combines TRBV5-4 with TRBJ1-1; D not certain. This CDR3 has 15 amino acids. Trimming left V 0 bases short and J 1 base short, with 10 bases between. Germline V lookup: CDR1 SGHNT, CDR2 YYREEE (reference sequence). CDR3 loop: CASSLVGSPNTEAFF. CDR3 DNA sequence: TGTGCCAGCAGCTTGGTCGGTTCGCCGAACACTGAAGCTTTCTTT.

The rearrangement links TRBV9 to TRBJ2-3, with D perhaps TRBD1 (6 bases). This CDR3 spans 15 amino acids. CDR1 is SGDLS and CDR2 is YYNGEE in the germline V gene. Trimming took 4 bases from V and 7 from J, leaving 19 bases between them. CDR3 bases: TGTGCCAGCAGCCTGGTGGGGGCGCCCGAGTATACGCAGTATTTT. It specifies CASSLVGAPEYTQYF.

J is TRBJ2-4 and V is TRBV19; D is possibly TRBD2 (5 bases). The CDR3 has 13 residues. Germline assignment: CDR1 LNHDA and CDR2 SQIVND (reference sequence). Deletions cut 6 bases from V and 15 bases from J, with 21 bases between. This chain's CDR3 is CASREVADRSMYF. Here the CDR3 DNA reads TGTGCCAGTAGGGAGGTGGCGGACCGGTCAATGTACTTC.

The CDR3 coding sequence is TGTGCCAGCAGCTTTATTGGTAGCGGGGGACTCACAGATACGCAGTATTTT. This gives the protein CASSFIGSGGLTDTQYF. This chain connects TRBV7-9 to TRBJ2-3, with 9 bases that match TRBD2. Looked up from germline, CDR1 is SEHNR and CDR2 is FQNEAQ (reference sequence). This CDR3 is built from 17 residues. V was pared by 3 bases and J by 2 bases, with 9 bases of the junction left unmatched. Full variable domain (rest looked up from reference TRBV7-9 and TRBJ2-3): DTGVSQNPRHKITKRGQNVTFRCDPISEHNRLYWYRQTLGQGPEFLTYFQNEAQLEKSRLLSDRFSAERPKGSFSTLEIQRTEQGDSAMYLCASSFIGSGGLTDTQYFGPGTRLTVL.

The J gene is TRBJ1-2, the V gene TRBV11-2; maybe TRBD1 (5 bases). Trimming took 0 bases from V and 7 from J, leaving 9 bases between them. The CDR3 length is 13 residues. The germline V gene encodes CDR1 SGHAT and CDR2 FQNNGV. CDR3 amino acids: CASSLDRQSGYTF. The CDR3 DNA sequence: TGTGCCAGCAGCTTAGACCGACAGAGTGGCTACACCTTC.

This chain links TRBV7-9 with TRBJ1-1; D not certain. The CDR3 consists of 13 residues. Looked up from germline, CDR1 is SEHNR and CDR2 is FQNEAQ (reference sequence). V was clipped by 4 bases and J by 4 bases, with 10 bases between them. The CDR3 sequence is CASSSTPITEAFF. In nucleotides, the CDR3 is TGTGCCAGCAGCTCTACCCCTATCACTGAAGCTTTCTTT. Complete variable domain (other parts from reference TRBV7-9 and TRBJ1-1): DTGVSQNPRHKITKRGQNVTFRCDPISEHNRLYWYRQTLGQGPEFLTYFQNEAQLEKSRLLSDRFSAERPKGSFSTLEIQRTEQGDSAMYLCASSSTPITEAFFGQGTRLTVV.

The chain carries TRBV30 and TRBJ1-5, with D hard to call. Trimming removed 0 bases at V and 8 bases at J, with 8 bases between. Germline loops: CDR1 GTSNPN, CDR2 SVGIG (reference sequence). The length of the CDR3 is 12 residues. The DNA of the CDR3 is TGTGCCTGGAGTGTACCAGGAAAGCCCCAGCATTTT. Translating gives CAWSVPGKPQHF.

This sequence joins TRBV6-5 and TRBJ2-1; possibly TRBD1 for D (5 bases). V was shortened by 5 bases and J by 3 bases, with 11 bases between the two germline ends. This CDR3 has 14 amino acids. From germline, CDR1 is MNHEY and CDR2 SVGAGI. The CDR3 here is CASSGALDYNEQFF. The CDR3 DNA reads as TGTGCCAGCAGTGGGGCACTGGACTACAATGAGCAGTTCTTC.

The chain combines TRBV20-1 with TRBJ2-3; D not certain. Trimming pared 5 bases from V and 5 bases from J, leaving 8 bases between. The CDR3 covers 11 residues. Germline V gene lookup returns CDR1 DFQATT and CDR2 SNEGSKA (reference sequence). CDR3 loop: CSAPLLDTQYF. In DNA form, the CDR3 reads TGCAGTGCTCCACTTTTAGATACGCAGTATTTT.

DNA for the CDR3: TGTGCCAGCAGTGAAGCGGGGACAGGGGGTGGCTACACCTTC. Translated: CASSEAGTGGGYTF. The V call is TRBV6-1, the J call TRBJ1-2, with 11 positions matching TRBD1. This CDR3 contains 14 residues. From germline, CDR1 is MNHNS and CDR2 SASEGT. The ends lost 0 bases at V and 7 bases at J; junction bases unmatched: 1.

The chain links TRBV7-2 to TRBJ2-2, with 11 bases aligning to TRBD2. V was clipped by 5 bases and J by 1 base; unmatched bases: 9. Per germline, CDR1 SGHTA and CDR2 FQGNSA. There are 18 residues in the CDR3. The DNA of the CDR3 is TGTGCCAGCAGCCTGACCCCTACTAGCGGGAGGAACACCGGGGAGCTGTTTTTT. Encoded protein: CASSLTPTSGRNTGELFF. The full variable domain, rest sourced from reference TRBV7-2 and TRBJ2-2, is GAGVSQSPSNKVTEKGKDVELRCDPISGHTALYWYRQSLGQGLEFLIYFQGNSAPDKSGLPSDRFSAERTGGSVSTLTIQRTQQEDSAVYLCASSLTPTSGRNTGELFFGEGSRLTVL.

The CDR3 spells CASSTTGGTDTQYF. CDR3 sequence (DNA): TGTGCCAGCAGCACGACAGGGGGCACAGATACGCAGTATTTT. The chain recombines TRBV5-6 with TRBJ2-3; 8 bases agree with TRBD1. The length of the CDR3 is 14 residues. The V gene's germline CDR1 is SGHDT and CDR2 YYEEEE. V gave up 4 bases and J gave up 1 base; unmatched junction bases: 2.

The gene calls are TRBV11-2 and TRBJ2-3; 8 nucleotides align to TRBD1. The CDR3 runs 15 residues. In germline, CDR1 is SGHAT, CDR2 FQNNGV. The V and J ends lost 4 bases and 3 bases, in that order; junction bases with no gene match: 6. Written as DNA, the CDR3 is TGTGCCAGCAGCTCCCGACAGGGGTGGACAGATACGCAGTATTTT. Translating it yields CASSSRQGWTDTQYF.

The chain links TRBV4-1 to TRBJ1-2; 9 bases are shared with TRBD1. Germline CDR1 reads MGHRA; CDR2 reads YSYEKL. J was trimmed by 6 bases and V by 7 bases; bases with no gene match: 6. The CDR3 has 13 residues. The CDR3 here is CASKPGQGNGYTF. In DNA, the CDR3 is TGCGCCAGCAAACCGGGACAGGGAAATGGCTACACCTTC.

The J gene is TRBJ2-7, the V gene TRBV5-1, with D possibly matching TRBD1 (5 bases). Trimming pared 1 base from V and 2 bases from J, leaving 10 bases between. This CDR3 has 14 amino acids. Germline CDR1 is SGHRS and CDR2 is YFSETQ. In nucleotides, the CDR3 is TGCGCCAGCAGCTTGTCAGGGCCGCCCTACGAGCAGTACGTC. Encoded protein: CASSLSGPPYEQYV.

The chain joins TRBV7-2 to TRBJ2-1; 7 bases agree with TRBD2. CDR1 is SGHTA and CDR2 is FQGNSA in the germline V gene. V lost 5 bases and J lost 1; bases outside the gene matches: 11. CDR3 length: 17 residues. The CDR3 protein is CASSLTSSGISYNEQFF. CDR3 in DNA: TGTGCCAGCAGCCTCACTTCTAGCGGCATATCCTACAATGAGCAGTTCTTC.

The genes are TRBV5-1 and TRBJ1-1; TRBD1 aligns across 10 bases. The V gene's germline CDR1 is SGHRS and CDR2 YFSETQ. The CDR3 is 17 amino acids. V was pared by 4 bases and J by 0 bases, with 9 bases of the junction left unmatched. The CDR3 loop is CASSLRQGAALNTEAFF. Here the CDR3 DNA reads TGCGCCAGCAGCCTTCGACAGGGGGCCGCTTTGAACACTGAAGCTTTCTTT.

The chain employs TRBV5-1 and TRBJ2-3; possible D gene TRBD1, 6 bases. V lost 4 bases and J lost 1, with 13 bases in between. Germline V lookup: CDR1 SGHRS, CDR2 YFSETQ. The length of the CDR3 is 15 residues. DNA of the CDR3: TGCGCCAGCAGCCCGTACAGGGATGGCACAGATACGCAGTATTTT. This translates into CASSPYRDGTDTQYF.